Detailed here is one TCR beta chain. The antigen remains undetermined. The time point is: week 5, during vaccination. One vaccine dose held 300 ug of mutant IDH1 20-mer peptide and came with topical imiquimod. The repertoire was sequenced with immunoSEQ multiplex PCR; TCRdb's copy has only in-frame clones and lacks some. This sample has about 51,000 clones, with roughly 78% found just once. The entry originates in a study of a mutant IDH1 vaccine in newly diagnosed glioma. Study summary: Commencement of vaccination occurred 4-6 weeks following radiotherapy alone, or concurrently with temozolomide cycles. The sex distribution of treated patients was about 62% male and roughly 38% female, with a mean age of roughly 40 years.

This CDR3 comprises 15 residues. The trim removed 1 base at V and 4 bases at J, leaving 4 bases unmatched. Germline lookup yields CDR1 KGHSH and CDR2 LQKENI. The sequence derives from a woman aged 40-49 years with glioma. This rearrangement joins TRBV18 to TRBJ1-5, with 7 bases identical to TRBD1. Sequencing used PBMCs, obtained from a glioma patient whose treatment included an IDH1 peptide vaccine. CDR3 amino acids: CASSPRTGYNQPQHF. The CDR3 DNA is TGTGCCAGCTCACCACGGACAGGTTATAATCAGCCCCAGCATTTT.